A single sample gave rise to the 18 T cell receptor beta chains below, sequenced in a study of cytomegalovirus exposure and HLA in healthy donors. With 60 Vbeta and 13 Jbeta primers, the PCR was carried out. TCRdb keeps only in-frame clones here, not all; method: immunoSEQ multiplex PCR. The sample consists of approximately 110,000 clones, roughly four fifths of them appearing once. Sequencing was done on a sample of PBMCs. The receptor source for this set is a woman aged 18-29 years in good health and CMV-seronegative.

The chain is built from TRBV10-2 and TRBJ2-1; D is undetermined. CDR1 and CDR2 from the germline V gene are WSHSY and SAAADI. The CDR3 consists of 12 residues. V lost 6 bases and J 6 bases, leaving 9 bases between the germline ends. The CDR3 reads CASSATGNEQFF. CDR3 nucleotide sequence: TGCGCCAGCAGCGCTACCGGCAATGAGCAGTTCTTC.

The sample holds a few counts of this clone. The chain has TRBV18 and TRBJ1-1; D not resolved. This CDR3 contains 14 residues. V was shortened by 2 bases and J by 4 bases, with 11 bases between the two germline ends. Germline CDR1 reads KGHSH; CDR2 reads LQKENI. The CDR3 DNA reads TGTGCCAGCTCACCATCCAGTTCCTTCACTGAAGCTTTCTTT. Residues: CASSPSSSFTEAFF.

A few counts support this clone. This sequence joins TRBV6-5 and TRBJ1-5, with D hard to call. Germline V gives CDR1 MNHEY, CDR2 SVGAGI. V was shortened by 5 bases and J by 0 bases, with 11 bases between the two germline ends. This CDR3 is 15 amino acids long. The CDR3 sequence: CASSLKPYSNQPQHF. CDR3 bases: TGTGCCAGCAGTCTAAAGCCGTATAGCAATCAGCCCCAGCATTTT.

Only a few counts were recorded for this clone. This rearrangement joins TRBV6-6 to TRBJ2-7; a weak D match, TRBD1 (5 bases). Trimming removed 2 bases at V and 0 bases at J, with 11 bases between. The CDR3 consists of 15 residues. Germline CDR1 MNHNY, CDR2 SVGAGI (reference sequence). CDR3 nucleotides: TGTGCCAGCAGTTACGATGACAGTAGCTCCTACGAGCAGTACTTC. This encodes CASSYDDSSSYEQYF.

The chain recombines TRBV28 with TRBJ2-5; TRBD2 agrees at 13 bases. The V gene end was trimmed by 2 bases and the J gene end by 4 bases; junction bases not matched to a gene: 1. The CDR3 runs to 15 residues. The germline V gene encodes CDR1 MDHEN and CDR2 SYDVKM. CDR3 in DNA: TGTGCCAGCAGTTTAGGACTAGCGGGAGTAGAGACCCAGTACTTC. Translation gives CASSLGLAGVETQYF.

CDR3 in amino acids: CASSIPAAGNTIYF. In nucleotides, the CDR3 is TGTGCCAGTAGTATCCCGGCGGCGGGAAACACCATATATTTT. The J gene is TRBJ1-3, the V gene TRBV19; D is ambiguous. Germline loops: CDR1 LNHDA, CDR2 SQIVND (reference sequence). V dropped 3 bases and J dropped 4 bases, with 10 bases sitting between them. The CDR3 runs 14 residues.

J is TRBJ2-5 and V is TRBV7-2, with TRBD2 matching over 12 bases. The CDR3 consists of 16 residues. After removal of 1 base from V and 5 bases from J, the junction contained 5 bases not matched to a gene. Germline lookup yields CDR1 SGHTA and CDR2 FQGNSA. The CDR3 region has the DNA TGTGCCAGCAGCTTAGGTCTAGCGGGGGGGACGGAGACCCAGTACTTC. Protein: CASSLGLAGGTETQYF.

The rearrangement links TRBV5-4 to TRBJ1-1, with 11 bases aligning to TRBD1. Trimming at V came to 3 bases and at J to 5 bases, leaving 12 bases not matched to a gene. This CDR3 region has 17 residues. Germline CDR1 reads SGHNT; CDR2 reads YYREEE (reference sequence). The CDR3 bases are TGTGCCAGCAGCTCGCCCGGGACAGGGGGTATTTTAACTGAAGCTTTCTTT. Protein sequence: CASSSPGTGGILTEAFF.

The chain recombines TRBV15 with TRBJ2-7; TRBD2 aligns across 7 bases. Germline-derived CDR1 and CDR2 are LNHNV and YYDKDF (reference sequence). V gave up 8 bases and J gave up 7 bases; unmatched junction bases: 8. The CDR3 runs to 12 residues. The CDR3 here is CATSAGVSEQYF. CDR3 sequence (DNA): TGTGCCACCTCTGCGGGAGTCAGTGAGCAGTACTTC. Filled out from reference TRBV15 and TRBJ2-7, the complete variable domain reads DAMVIQNPRYQVTQFGKPVTLSCSQTLNHNVMYWYQQKSSQAPKLLFHYYDKDFNNEADTPDNFQSRRPNTSFCFLDIRSPGLGDTAMYLCATSAGVSEQYFGPGTRLTVT.

V and J are TRBV11-3 and TRBJ1-1; D is undetermined. Germline V CDR1 and CDR2: SGHNT, YENEEA. CDR3 length: 16 residues. V lost 2 bases and J lost 0, with 13 bases in between. CDR3 residues: CASSLSRTGLNTEAFF. The CDR3 nucleotides are TGTGCCAGCAGCTTAAGTCGGACGGGATTGAACACTGAAGCTTTCTTT. The variable domain in full, completed from reference TRBV11-3 and TRBJ1-1, reads EAGVVQSPRYKIIEKKQPVAFWCNPISGHNTLYWYLQNLGQGPELLIRYENEEAVDDSQLPKDRFSAERLKGVDSTLKIQPAELGDSAVYLCASSLSRTGLNTEAFFGQGTRLTVV.

The J gene is TRBJ1-1, the V gene TRBV27; no firm D call. The germline CDR1 and CDR2 sequences are MNHEY and SMNVEV (reference sequence). The CDR3 length is 13 residues. V shed 3 bases and J shed 6 bases, with 11 bases lying between them. DNA of the CDR3: TGTGCCAGCAGTTTGATGTCGGGAGCTGAAGCTTTCTTT. Its protein product is CASSLMSGAEAFF.

The rearrangement links TRBV19 to TRBJ1-1; the D gene is possibly TRBD1 (6 bases). CDR1 and CDR2 from the germline V gene are LNHDA and SQIVND (reference sequence). This CDR3 contains 16 residues. V was trimmed by 3 bases and J by 0 bases, leaving 14 bases between them. In nucleotides, the CDR3 is TGTGCCAGTAGTATGTCACCGGGACATCTGAACACTGAAGCTTTCTTT. Its protein product is CASSMSPGHLNTEAFF.

The gene calls are TRBV11-2 and TRBJ1-5; 8 bases are shared with TRBD1. The CDR3 extends over 15 amino acids. J gave up 0 bases and V 8 bases, and 6 bases lay outside the gene matches. From germline, CDR1 is SGHAT and CDR2 FQNNGV. The CDR3 protein is CASSQGAGSNQPQHF. The CDR3 bases are TGTGCCAGCTCCCAGGGGGCGGGTAGCAATCAGCCCCAGCATTTT.

Worth noting for this clone: One junction end disagrees with the germline gene, perhaps due to a read error. The CDR3 is CASSTQGARVGENF. CDR3 sequence (DNA): TGCGCCAGCAGCACTCAGGGGGCGAGGGTAGGGGAGAACTTC. This chain uses TRBV5-1 with TRBJ2-5, with 8 nucleotides matching TRBD1. CDR1 SGHRS and CDR2 YFSETQ come from the germline V gene. This CDR3 is built from 14 residues.

The CDR3 sequence: CSVEDRGGQIYGYTF. The CDR3 DNA follows: TGCAGCGTTGAAGATCGCGGGGGGCAGATCTATGGCTACACCTTC. V gene TRBV29-1 combines with J gene TRBJ1-2; TRBD1 might be the D (6 bases). Germline V gene sequence: CDR1 SQVTM, CDR2 ANQGSEA. The CDR3 covers 15 residues. Between the trimmed V and J ends, which lost 0 bases and 4 bases, there was a span of 15 bases.

This chain joins TRBV14 and TRBJ1-1, with TRBD1 matching over 7 bases. Germline trimming cut 2 bases from V and 4 bases from J; bases unmatched to any gene: 13. Germline values: CDR1 SGHDN, CDR2 FVKESK. The CDR3 is 17 amino acids. For the CDR3, the DNA is TGTGCCAGCAGCCAATCAGACAGGGCCTCCGGGGGCACTGAAGCTTTCTTT. This sequence encodes CASSQSDRASGGTEAFF. The whole variable domain, filled in from reference TRBV14 and TRBJ1-1, reads EAGVTQFPSHSVIEKGQTVTLRCDPISGHDNLYWYRRVMGKEIKFLLHFVKESKQDESGMPNNRFLAERTGGTYSTLKVQPAELEDSGVYFCASSQSDRASGGTEAFFGQGTRLTVV.

V gene TRBV7-8 combines with J gene TRBJ1-5; D not certain. There are 15 residues in the CDR3. Germline CDR1 is SGHVS and CDR2 is FQNEAQ. V shed 0 bases and J shed 3 bases, with 9 bases lying between them. The CDR3 here is CASSLAGTDNQPQHF. CDR3 in DNA: TGTGCCAGCAGCTTAGCAGGAACAGACAATCAGCCCCAGCATTTT. The full variable domain, in which reference TRBV7-8 and TRBJ1-5 provide the parts outside the CDR3, is GAGVSQSPRYKVAKRGQDVALRCDPISGHVSLFWYQQALGQGPEFLTYFQNEAQLDKSGLPSDRFFAERPEGSVSTLKIQRTQQEDSAVYLCASSLAGTDNQPQHFGDGTRLSIL.

V is TRBV29-1 and J is TRBJ1-1; no clear D. The V and J ends lost 3 bases and 1 base respectively, with 12 bases between them. The length of the CDR3 is 14 residues. The V gene's germline CDR1 is SQVTM and CDR2 ANQGSEA. CDR3 in amino acids: CSVEAPPKNTEAFF. CDR3 coding DNA: TGCAGCGTTGAGGCCCCCCCCAAGAACACTGAAGCTTTCTTT.